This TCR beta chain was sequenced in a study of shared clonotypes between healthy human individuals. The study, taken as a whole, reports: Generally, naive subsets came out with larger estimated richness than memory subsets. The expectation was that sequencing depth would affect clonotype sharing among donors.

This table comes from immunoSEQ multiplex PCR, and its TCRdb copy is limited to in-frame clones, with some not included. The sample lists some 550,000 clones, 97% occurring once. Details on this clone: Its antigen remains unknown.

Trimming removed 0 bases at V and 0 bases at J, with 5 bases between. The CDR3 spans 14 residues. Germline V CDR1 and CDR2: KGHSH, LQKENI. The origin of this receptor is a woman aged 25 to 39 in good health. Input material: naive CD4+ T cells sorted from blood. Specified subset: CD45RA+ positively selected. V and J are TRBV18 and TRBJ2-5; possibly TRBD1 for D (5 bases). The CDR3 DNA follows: TGTGCCAGCTCACCACCAGGGGACCAAGAGACCCAGTACTTC. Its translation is CASSPPGDQETQYF. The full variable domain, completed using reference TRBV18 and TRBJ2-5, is NAGVMQNPRHLVRRRGQEARLRCSPMKGHSHVYWYRQLPEEGLKFMVYLQKENIIDESGMPKERFSAEFPKEGPSILRIQQVVRGDSAAYFCASSPPGDQETQYFGPGTRLLVL.